Sequencing of this T cell receptor beta chain was carried out in a study of blood T cells in healthy people across ages. Extractions gave at least 6 micrograms of total RNA per sample. Combining a sample-barcoded 5' primer with a J-beta primer mix, a second PCR ran for 7 to 11 cycles. TCRdb ran MiXCR on the 5' RACE reads and lists one entry per CDR3 protein. Of over a million distinct CDR3 sequences in the sample, roughly 45% were seen once. V lost 3 bases and J lost 8; bases outside the gene matches: 11. This CDR3 is 16 amino acids long. The germline V gene encodes CDR1 MRHNA and CDR2 SNTAGT. Source material: blood. The chain links TRBV6-4 to TRBJ2-1; 9 nucleotides align to TRBD2. The clonotype comes from a woman under 30 in good health. Here the CDR3 DNA reads TGTGCCAGCAGTGATTCAGGGGCTAGCGGGAACGATGAGCAGTTCTTC. Translated: CASSDSGASGNDEQFF.